Described below is a single T cell receptor beta chain sequence and its context. Sequencing used immunoSEQ multiplex PCR; TCRdb keeps in-frame clones, though not all of them. The data contain 2 million to 3 million clones, approximately 90% of them seen just once; the ten biggest clones take up about 0.13%. This sample is part of a study of shared clonotypes between healthy human individuals. Germline-derived CDR1 and CDR2 are MGHDK and SYGVNS. Deletions cut 3 bases from V and 2 bases from J, with 19 bases between. This CDR3 has 18 amino acids. This receptor was taken from a man aged 18 to 29 in good health. The specimen was naive CD4+ T cells sorted from blood. Indicated subset: CD45RA+ positively selected. The rearrangement uses TRBV25-1 and TRBJ2-2; the D is unclear. For the CDR3, the DNA is TGTGCCAGCAGTGACCCCTCTCTCACACCCTTCAACACCGGGGAGCTGTTTTTT. Amino acids: CASSDPSLTPFNTGELFF.